This is a list of T cell receptor beta chains from one sample in a study of T cell responses to AZD1222 COVID-19 vaccine. Repertoires were generated with immunoSEQ multiplex PCR, while TCRdb's copy carries only in-frame clones and drops some. The sample lists around 99,000 clones, over 75% occurring once. The sample in question was peripheral blood, obtained on day 0 of AZD1222 vaccination. The receptors derive from an adult in good health. CDR3s include the opening cysteine and the closing phenylalanine or tryptophan. D genes are given only for firm matches. Size is omitted from some rows. Given values are once, few, many or a class for expanded clones.

v_call	j_call	d_call	clone_size	cdr3_aa	cdr3_nt
TRBV6-2/TRBV6-3	TRBJ1-2	TRBD1	NA	CASSYWGQGLNGYTF	TGTGCCAGCAGTTACTGGGGACAGGGGCTCAATGGCTACACCTTC
TRBV11-2	TRBJ1-3	NA	few	CASSGRIAHRAGGNTIYF	TGTGCCAGCAGCGGACGAATAGCACACAGGGCCGGTGGAAACACCATATATTTT
TRBV27	TRBJ2-1	NA	NA	CASRIGQLNNEQFF	TGTGCCAGCAGAATTGGACAGCTTAACAATGAGCAGTTCTTC
TRBV6-5	TRBJ2-2	TRBD1	NA	CASSYEGTGVPGELFF	TGTGCCAGCAGTTACGAGGGGACAGGGGTCCCCGGGGAGCTGTTTTTT
TRBV7-2	TRBJ1-1	NA	NA	CASSLDKVNTEAFF	TGTGCCAGCAGCTTAGACAAGGTGAACACTGAAGCTTTCTTT
TRBV4-1	TRBJ2-2	TRBD2	NA	CASSQDRLAGYTGELFF	TGCGCCAGCAGCCAAGATCGACTAGCGGGATACACCGGGGAGCTGTTTTTT
TRBV27	TRBJ1-6	TRBD1	NA	CASSLSWDRARPLHF	TGTGCCAGCAGTTTATCGTGGGACAGAGCCCGACCCCTCCACTTT
TRBV10-3	TRBJ2-3	NA	NA	CAISSGQTTDTQYF	TGTGCCATCAGTTCTGGACAGACCACAGATACGCAGTATTTT
TRBV7-8	TRBJ2-2	TRBD2	few	CASSLRTSSGELFF	TGTGCCAGCAGCTTAAGGACTAGCTCCGGGGAGCTGTTTTTT
TRBV7-2	TRBJ1-3	NA	NA	CASSDSGVGNTIYF	TGTGCCAGCAGCGATTCAGGGGTAGGAAACACCATATATTTT
TRBV19	TRBJ2-7	NA	NA	CASAGSPLADEQYF	TGTGCCAGTGCCGGGTCCCCTTTGGCCGACGAGCAGTACTTC
TRBV4-1	TRBJ2-7	NA	NA	CASCGEGGSYEQYF	TGCGCCAGCTGCGGGGAGGGGGGTTCCTACGAGCAGTACTTC